This T cell receptor beta chain was sequenced for a study of CD8+ T cells in alopecia areata. Study observations and caveats: On tofacitinib, scalp clonality and expanded CD8+ clones among top 100 fell significantly. Many expanded lesional clones persisted in scalp and blood during tofacitinib. Scalp sequencing also captures normal skin's resident alphabeta T cells. Lesional scalp, especially alopecia totalis/universalis, showed higher clonality than normal scalp.

For this clone: No antigen is known for it.

Sequencing used cDNA as its template, made by extracting RNA and reverse transcribing it. Method: immunoSEQ multiplex PCR; TCRdb's copy keeps in-frame clones and lacks some. This sample carries approximately 100,000 clones, around 86% of them seen once, and the ten largest clones take roughly 10%. Treatment denoted: oral pan-JAK inhibitor, 5-10 mg twice daily. The CDR3 is made up of 14 amino acids. Trimming removed 0 bases at V and 4 bases at J, with 7 bases between. Germline V gene lookup returns CDR1 SGDLS and CDR2 YYNGEE. This chain connects TRBV9 to TRBJ2-2; D remains ambiguous. The TCR was taken from a human donor with alopecia areata. The sequencing here drew on CD8+ T cells sorted from blood, taken at approximately week 31, from a patient treated with tofacitinib. CDR3 region: CASSVGSGTGELFF. For the CDR3, the DNA is TGTGCCAGCAGCGTAGGGTCGGGCACCGGGGAGCTGTTTTTT. Based on the CDR3 plus reference TRBV9 and TRBJ2-2, the full variable domain is DSGVTQTPKHLITATGQRVTLRCSPRSGDLSVYWYQQSLDQGLQFLIQYYNGEERAKGNILERFSAQQFPDLHSELNLSSLELGDSALYFCASSVGSGTGELFFGEGSRLTVL.